These T cell receptor beta chains were read from a single sample in a study of shared clonotypes between healthy human individuals. Produced via immunoSEQ multiplex PCR; TCRdb's table is partial and in-frame only. The sample has about 2.1 million clones, around 95% seen once. Material: naive CD8+ T cells from PBMCs. The receptors shown here come from a man between 18 and 35 years old in good health. Some clones in this sample may be carry-over from other donors' samples. Each CDR3 is given with its conserved first and last residue. D genes are given only for firm matches. A clone size is listed for some rows: how often the clone was seen (once, few, many), or a class if it is expanded.

V gene,J gene,clone size,D gene,CDR3 protein,CDR3 DNA
TRBV15,TRBJ2-3,once,TRBD1,CATSRDEPGQITDTQYF,TGTGCCACCAGCAGAGACGAGCCGGGACAGATCACAGATACGCAGTATTTT
TRBV9,TRBJ2-3,NA,TRBD2,CASSEGTSRADTQYF,TGTGCCAGCAGCGAAGGGACTAGCCGGGCAGATACGCAGTATTTT
TRBV11-2,TRBJ2-7,NA,TRBD1,CASSLVTGVTSYEQYF,TGTGCCAGCAGCTTAGTAACAGGGGTGACCTCCTACGAGCAGTACTTC
TRBV15,TRBJ1-5,once,NA,CATSEGRGGGQPQHF,TGTGCCACCAGCGAGGGAAGGGGAGGAGGGCAGCCCCAGCATTTT
TRBV19,TRBJ1-1,few,NA,CATFPRGLYTEAFF,TGTGCCACCTTCCCCAGGGGCCTTTACACTGAAGCTTTCTTT
TRBV29-1,TRBJ2-2,NA,NA,CSVAGNGELFF,TGCAGCGTTGCGGGGAACGGGGAGCTGTTTTTT
TRBV6-1,TRBJ2-1,NA,NA,CASSKTGLYNEQFF,TGTGCCAGCAGTAAGACTGGACTCTACAATGAGCAGTTCTTC
TRBV5-5,TRBJ2-5,NA,TRBD1,CASSDPGQGLPQETQYF,TGTGCCAGCAGCGATCCGGGACAGGGACTACCTCAAGAGACCCAGTACTTC
TRBV5-1,TRBJ2-3,NA,NA,CASSFNHNSVGTDTQYF,TGCGCCAGCAGCTTTAACCACAATAGCGTAGGGACAGATACGCAGTATTTT
TRBV4-2,TRBJ2-1,NA,TRBD2,CASSLYTGTSDYNEQFF,TGTGCCAGCAGCCTCTACACCGGGACTAGCGATTACAATGAGCAGTTCTTC
TRBV7-9,TRBJ2-1,NA,TRBD2,CASSPRQRFLAGVSEQFF,TGTGCCAGCAGCCCACGTCAGAGGTTTCTAGCGGGAGTGAGTGAGCAGTTCTTC
TRBV27,TRBJ2-7,NA,NA,CASSLYPRGATYEQYF,TGTGCCAGCAGTTTATACCCTAGGGGGGCCACCTACGAGCAGTACTTC
TRBV4-2,TRBJ2-1,NA,NA,CASSQDRGTMGHEQFF,TGTGCCAGCAGCCAAGACAGGGGAACGATGGGTCATGAGCAGTTCTTC
TRBV9,TRBJ2-7,NA,TRBD2,CASSVGGLAGDLYEQYF,TGTGCCAGCAGCGTAGGGGGACTAGCGGGAGATTTGTACGAGCAGTACTTC
TRBV7-8,TRBJ2-3,NA,NA,CASSTGTPNQPQYF,TGTGCCAGCAGCACCGGGACACCAAATCAGCCCCAGTATTTT
TRBV7-9,TRBJ2-3,NA,NA,CASSLGGIGTNSDTQYF,TGTGCCAGCAGCTTAGGGGGTATTGGTACCAATTCAGATACGCAGTATTTT
TRBV4-1,TRBJ2-1,NA,NA,CASSQVGPDYSYNEQFF,TGCGCCAGCAGCCAAGTCGGACCAGACTACTCCTACAATGAGCAGTTCTTC
TRBV11-2,TRBJ2-2,NA,NA,CASSLDIFVGANTGELFF,TGTGCCAGCAGCTTAGATATTTTCGTGGGAGCGAACACCGGGGAGCTGTTTTTT
TRBV4-3,TRBJ2-1,NA,NA,CASSPGAPSYNEQFF,TGCGCCAGCAGCCCCGGGGCCCCCTCCTACAATGAGCAGTTCTTC
TRBV27,TRBJ2-5,NA,TRBD1,CASSLGQGETQYF,TGTGCCAGCAGTTTGGGACAGGGGGAGACCCAGTACTTC
TRBV4-3,TRBJ2-7,few,TRBD2,CASSQSLAGGPGYEQYF,TGCGCCAGCAGCCAATCACTAGCGGGAGGGCCGGGGTACGAGCAGTACTTC
TRBV5-4,TRBJ1-5,NA,TRBD1,CASSAGTGRNQPQHF,TGTGCCAGCAGCGCCGGGACAGGAAGAAATCAGCCCCAGCATTTT
TRBV4-3,TRBJ2-5,NA,TRBD2,CASSQESSGSGVETQYF,TGCGCCAGCAGCCAAGAGAGTAGCGGGAGTGGGGTAGAGACCCAGTACTTC
TRBV2,TRBJ1-2,NA,NA,CASSEANSGYTF,TGTGCCAGCAGTGAAGCCAACTCCGGCTACACCTTC
TRBV27,TRBJ2-7,NA,NA,CASSLSQGIPYEQYF,TGTGCCAGCAGTTTATCCCAGGGAATTCCCTACGAGCAGTACTTC
TRBV28,TRBJ1-1,NA,TRBD1,CASSHRTGGERITEAFF,TGTGCCAGCAGTCACAGGACAGGGGGCGAAAGAATCACTGAAGCTTTCTTT
TRBV7-2,TRBJ2-1,NA,NA,CASSLSGGIYQGYNEQFF,TGTGCCAGCAGCTTATCCGGCGGGATCTACCAGGGCTACAATGAGCAGTTCTTC
TRBV11-2,TRBJ2-7,once,TRBD2,CASSRGLAETYEQYF,TGTGCCAGCAGCCGCGGGCTAGCGGAGACCTACGAGCAGTACTTC
TRBV18,TRBJ1-1,NA,NA,CASSPIEAGIPASMNTEAFF,TGTGCCAGCTCACCCATAGAAGCAGGTATCCCCGCATCGATGAACACTGAAGCTTTCTTT
TRBV9,TRBJ2-1,once,NA,CASSLLVGDEQFF,TGTGCCAGCAGCCTTCTAGTAGGCGATGAGCAGTTCTTC
TRBV7-9,TRBJ1-1,NA,NA,CASSAGPGLNTEAFF,TGTGCCAGCAGCGCTGGCCCGGGGTTGAACACTGAAGCTTTCTTT
TRBV29-1,TRBJ1-1,few,NA,CSSVDLVGAFF,TGCAGCAGCGTTGACCTGGTAGGGGCTTTCTTT
TRBV5-8,TRBJ2-7,NA,NA,CASSFLRDYEQYF,TGTGCCAGCAGCTTTCTCCGGGACTACGAGCAGTACTTC
TRBV28,TRBJ2-1,NA,TRBD1,CASSAYRGPYNEQFF,TGTGCCAGCAGTGCCTACAGGGGGCCCTACAATGAGCAGTTCTTC
TRBV9,TRBJ2-5,NA,NA,CASSVVGEETQYF,TGTGCCAGCAGCGTAGTGGGGGAGGAGACCCAGTACTTC
TRBV28,TRBJ2-7,NA,TRBD2,CASKAPPTGGRYEQYF,TGTGCCAGCAAAGCCCCCCCGACGGGAGGTAGGTACGAGCAGTACTTC
TRBV10-3,TRBJ1-1,NA,NA,CAIAGGAEAFF,TGTGCCATCGCCGGGGGGGCTGAAGCTTTCTTT
TRBV19,TRBJ1-2,NA,NA,CASSISRYYGYTF,TGTGCCAGTAGTATCTCACGGTACTATGGCTACACCTTC
TRBV19,TRBJ2-7,NA,NA,CASSMSRYGGEQYF,TGTGCCAGTAGTATGAGCAGGTATGGTGGGGAGCAGTACTTC
TRBV4-1,TRBJ1-1,few,TRBD1,CASVRGTENTEAFF,TGCGCCAGCGTACGCGGGACAGAGAACACTGAAGCTTTCTTT
TRBV30,TRBJ2-1,NA,TRBD2,CAWISAAGGFNEQFF,TGTGCCTGGATTTCCGCAGCGGGAGGTTTCAATGAGCAGTTCTTC
TRBV27,TRBJ2-1,NA,TRBD2,CASRQGLAANEQFF,TGTGCCAGCAGACAGGGACTAGCGGCTAATGAGCAGTTCTTC
TRBV27,TRBJ1-2,NA,NA,CASRVGPGTRDYGYTF,TGTGCCAGCAGAGTAGGACCCGGGACGAGGGACTATGGCTACACCTTC
TRBV9,TRBJ1-2,NA,TRBD1,CASSVDRTGTGYGYTF,TGTGCCAGCAGCGTAGATCGTACGGGGACAGGGTATGGCTACACCTTC
TRBV4-1,TRBJ2-3,NA,TRBD1,CASSPPGQGATDTQYF,TGCGCCAGCAGCCCACCGGGACAGGGGGCCACAGATACGCAGTATTTT
TRBV9,TRBJ1-1,few,NA,CASSLTDSMNTEAFF,TGTGCCAGCAGCCTGACGGACAGCATGAACACTGAAGCTTTCTTT
TRBV14,TRBJ2-6,NA,TRBD1,CASSLLTTGVGANVLTF,TGTGCCAGCAGCTTGCTCACGACAGGGGTCGGGGCCAACGTCCTGACTTTC
TRBV18,TRBJ1-2,NA,NA,CASSPASNYGYTF,TGTGCCAGCTCACCAGCATCAAACTATGGCTACACCTTC
TRBV19,TRBJ2-3,NA,TRBD2,CASSVAGGPTDTQYF,TGTGCCAGTAGTGTAGCGGGAGGGCCCACAGATACGCAGTATTTT
TRBV6-1,TRBJ2-7,NA,NA,CASSARGPYEQYF,TGTGCCAGCAGTGCCCGGGGACCCTACGAGCAGTACTTC
TRBV7-9,TRBJ2-1,NA,TRBD1,CASSLAGQYNEQFF,TGTGCCAGCAGCTTAGCGGGACAGTACAATGAGCAGTTCTTC
TRBV27,TRBJ2-7,NA,TRBD1,CASSPGQGAYEQYF,TGTGCCAGCAGCCCGGGACAGGGGGCTTACGAGCAGTACTTC
TRBV5-1,TRBJ1-1,NA,NA,CASSPKVRGSTEAFF,TGCGCCAGCAGCCCAAAGGTTAGGGGAAGTACTGAAGCTTTCTTT
TRBV28,TRBJ1-1,NA,NA,CASSLLGWDTEAFF,TGTGCCAGCAGTTTACTCGGGTGGGACACTGAAGCTTTCTTT
TRBV7-9,TRBJ2-3,NA,TRBD2,CASSLVAGELDTQYF,TGTGCCAGCAGCTTAGTTGCGGGAGAACTCGATACGCAGTATTTT
TRBV6-1,TRBJ1-1,few,NA,CASSEDSLNTEAFF,TGTGCCAGCAGTGAGGACAGCTTGAACACTGAAGCTTTCTTT
TRBV6-6,TRBJ2-1,NA,TRBD2,CASSPPGRGGYNEQFF,TGTGCCAGCAGTCCCCCGGGGCGGGGGGGCTACAATGAGCAGTTCTTC
TRBV7-8,TRBJ2-2,NA,NA,CASSLIQGSAGELFF,TGTGCCAGCAGCTTAATCCAGGGGAGTGCCGGGGAGCTGTTTTTT
TRBV4-3,TRBJ2-3,NA,NA,CASSQEGWPAGLKDTQYF,TGCGCCAGCAGCCAAGAAGGGTGGCCAGCGGGCCTCAAAGATACGCAGTATTTT
TRBV29-1,TRBJ2-3,NA,NA,CSVTPTGTDTQYF,TGCAGCGTTACCCCCACAGGGACAGATACGCAGTATTTT